The 17 T cell receptor beta chains below were found in one sample sequenced in a study of T cell clonotyping in hematopoietic cell transplantation. The time point was: recipient sample about 28 days before transplant, after cytoreduction. This table comes from immunoSEQ multiplex PCR, and its TCRdb copy is limited to in-frame clones, with some not included. This sample yields about 36,000 clones, of which 95% are seen a single time; 1.5% to 2% belongs to the top ten. The input for sequencing was peripheral blood mononuclear cells, taken before stem cell transplant. These receptors originate from a man in his forties with chronic myeloid leukemia. Some clones in this sample may be carry-over from other donors' samples.

This chain connects TRBV6-1 to TRBJ2-7; D not resolved. V gave up 3 bases and J gave up 2 bases, with 5 bases separating them. The germline V gene encodes CDR1 MNHNS and CDR2 SASEGT. This CDR3 contains 12 residues. The CDR3: CASSDFTYEQYF. In DNA, the CDR3 is TGTGCCAGCAGTGATTTTACCTACGAGCAGTACTTC.

V gene TRBV10-2 combines with J gene TRBJ2-1, with 13 bases that match TRBD2. Trimming removed 6 bases from V and 7 bases from J; junction bases left unmatched: 3. The length of the CDR3 is 14 residues. Germline CDR1 WSHSY, CDR2 SAAADI. The CDR3 nucleotides read TGCGCCAGCAGACTAGCGGGGGGGCCGAATGAGCAGTTCTTC. This gives the protein CASRLAGGPNEQFF.

V is TRBV5-1 and J is TRBJ2-5, with D perhaps matching TRBD1 (6 bases). The CDR3 loop spans 14 amino acids. CDR1 and CDR2 from the germline V gene are SGHRS and YFSETQ. V was cut by 0 bases and J by 2 bases, with 8 bases left in between. CDR3 sequence reads: CASSLGRGQETQYF. The CDR3 coding sequence is TGCGCCAGCAGCTTGGGCAGGGGACAAGAGACCCAGTACTTC.

The chain recombines TRBV4-3 with TRBJ2-3; D is unresolved. Germline values: CDR1 LGHNA, CDR2 YSLEER. The CDR3 has 14 residues. V was clipped by 0 bases and J by 4 bases, with 8 bases between them. Here the CDR3 DNA reads TGCGCCAGCAGCCAAGATCCCCGTTCAGATACGCAGTATTTT. This codes for CASSQDPRSDTQYF.

The chain employs TRBV7-8 and TRBJ1-1; maybe TRBD1 (6 bases). Germline V gene lookup returns CDR1 SGHVS and CDR2 FQNEAQ. The CDR3 is 15 amino acids. V was cut by 0 bases and J by 4 bases, with 12 bases left in between. CDR3: CASSLAQGLRTEAFF. CDR3 sequence (DNA): TGTGCCAGCAGCTTAGCGCAGGGGTTGCGCACTGAAGCTTTCTTT.

The chain recombines TRBV9 with TRBJ2-7; 7 positions match TRBD1. Germline-derived CDR1 and CDR2 are SGDLS and YYNGEE. Trimming removed 0 bases from V and 5 bases from J; junction bases left unmatched: 5. This CDR3 contains 14 residues. CDR3 sequence: CASSVDTGVDEQYF. In DNA form, the CDR3 reads TGTGCCAGCAGCGTAGATACAGGGGTGGACGAGCAGTACTTC.

The rearrangement links TRBV7-9 to TRBJ1-2; weak D call: TRBD1 (5 bases). This CDR3 spans 16 amino acids. The V and J ends lost 2 bases and 4 bases respectively, with 17 bases between them. Per the germline V gene, CDR1 is SEHNR and CDR2 is FQNEAQ (reference sequence). DNA of the CDR3: TGTGCCAGCAGCTTAACGACAGCTTCCCCTTTCTATGGCTACACCTTC. The encoded protein is CASSLTTASPFYGYTF.

This clone appeared once. This chain uses TRBV6-5 with TRBJ2-5, with 8 bases aligning to TRBD2. The trim removed 2 bases at V and 4 bases at J, leaving 9 bases unmatched. Per germline, CDR1 MNHEY and CDR2 SVGAGI. This CDR3 is 16 amino acids long. This chain's CDR3 is CASSYGWGGGSETQYF. The CDR3, as DNA: TGTGCCAGCAGTTACGGGTGGGGCGGGGGGTCAGAGACCCAGTACTTC.

V is TRBV29-1 and J is TRBJ1-2; no reliable D call. V lost 3 bases to trimming and J lost 2 bases, with 7 bases between them. Germline V gene lookup returns CDR1 SQVTM and CDR2 ANQGSEA. The CDR3 has 12 residues. The CDR3 protein is CSVEAENYGYTF. CDR3 sequence (DNA): TGCAGCGTTGAGGCCGAGAACTATGGCTACACCTTC.

V and J are TRBV7-3 and TRBJ1-5; perhaps TRBD1 as D (5 bases). The ends were cut back, 5 bases at V and 3 bases at J, with 11 bases in the middle. The CDR3 has 14 amino acids. CDR1 is SGHTA, CDR2 FQGTGA, per germline. The CDR3 DNA sequence: TGTGCCAGCAGCCCCTCAGGGCCCAATCAGCCCCAGCATTTT. Its protein is CASSPSGPNQPQHF.

V gene TRBV2 combines with J gene TRBJ2-6; D perhaps matches TRBD2 (5 bases). The CDR3 spans 14 residues. Germline CDR1 reads SNHLY; CDR2 reads FYNNEI. V dropped 4 bases and J dropped 2 bases, with 6 bases sitting between them. The CDR3 spells CASSARAGANVLTF. The CDR3 region has the DNA TGTGCCAGCAGTGCGAGGGCTGGGGCCAACGTCCTGACTTTC.

This chain links TRBV30 with TRBJ2-1; weak D call: TRBD2 (6 bases). The germline V gene has CDR1 GTSNPN and CDR2 SVGIG (reference sequence). The CDR3 totals 14 residues. Trimming took 0 bases from V and 7 from J, leaving 13 bases between them. CDR3 amino acids: CAWSVRLAMNEQFF. CDR3 DNA sequence: TGTGCCTGGAGTGTACGGCTAGCGATGAATGAGCAGTTCTTC.

The V and J genes are TRBV5-1 and TRBJ1-4; D not resolved. The germline CDR1 and CDR2 sequences are SGHRS and YFSETQ. CDR3 length: 15 amino acids. Between the trimmed V and J ends, which lost 4 bases and 4 bases, there was a span of 14 bases. DNA of the CDR3: TGCGCCAGCAGCCCCTTTGAAGGGATTAATGAAAAACTGTTTTTT. It specifies CASSPFEGINEKLFF. The full variable domain, with the rest looked up from reference TRBV5-1 and TRBJ1-4, is KAGVTQTPRYLIKTRGQQVTLSCSPISGHRSVSWYQQTPGQGLQFLFEYFSETQRNKGNFPGRFSGRQFSNSRSEMNVSTLELGDSALYLCASSPFEGINEKLFFGSGTQLSVL.

The V gene is TRBV30, the J gene TRBJ1-3; TRBD1 agrees at 10 bases. The CDR3 length is 17 residues. The trim removed 2 bases at V and 0 bases at J, leaving 7 bases unmatched. Germline V gives CDR1 GTSNPN, CDR2 SVGIG (reference sequence). As DNA, the CDR3 is TGTGCCTGGAGTCCCCGGGACAGGGGAACCTCTGGAAACACCATATATTTT. It yields the protein CAWSPRDRGTSGNTIYF. The full variable domain, in which reference TRBV30 and TRBJ1-3 provide the parts outside the CDR3, is SQTIHQWPATLVQPVGSPLSLECTVEGTSNPNLYWYRQAAGRGLQLLFYSVGIGQISSEVPQNLSASRPQDRQFILSSKKLLLSDSGFYLCAWSPRDRGTSGNTIYFGEGSWLTVV.

The chain carries TRBV5-1 and TRBJ1-1, with a weak D call TRBD1 (5 bases). The CDR3 length is 15 residues. CDR1 SGHRS and CDR2 YFSETQ come from the germline V gene. The V end was cut by 3 bases, the J end by 4 bases, with 16 bases between. In DNA, the CDR3 is TGCGCCAGCAGCTCTGGCGGGGGAGAGGGCACTGAAGCTTTCTTT. This translates into CASSSGGGEGTEAFF.

The table lists this clone with a count of one. V usage is TRBV27 and J usage is TRBJ1-6, with 9 positions matching TRBD1. CDR1 and CDR2 from the germline V gene are MNHEY and SMNVEV (reference sequence). The CDR3 is made up of 15 amino acids. The V and J ends lost 5 bases and 8 bases, in that order; junction bases with no gene match: 7. The chain's CDR3 is CASSRGTGYHSPLHF. DNA for the CDR3: TGTGCCAGCAGTAGGGGGACAGGGTATCATTCACCCCTCCACTTT.

V and J are TRBV29-1 and TRBJ2-1, with TRBD2 matching over 7 bases. The CDR3 contains 11 residues. Trimming cost V 4 bases and J 10 bases; bases outside gene matches: 4. From germline, CDR1 is SQVTM and CDR2 ANQGSEA. CDR3: CSVALGGEQFF. The CDR3 nucleotides are TGCAGCGTTGCCCTCGGGGGGGAGCAGTTCTTC.